This T cell receptor beta chain was sequenced for a study of technical replicates of blood from a few donors. Concerning this clone itself: Its ends do not fully match the called genes, so a read error is possible.

This CDR3 comprises 14 residues. CDR1 MDHEN and CDR2 SYDVKM come from the germline V gene. Assay used: immunoSEQ multiplex PCR; TCRdb lists only in-frame clones, some missing. This table holds under 85,000 clones, about 97% found once. Sample: T cells isolated from PBMCs. V and J are TRBV28 and TRBJ1-1; weak D call: TRBD1 (6 bases). The receptor was derived from a human donor in good health. CDR3 amino acids: CASRTITGNAEAFF. CDR3 nucleotide sequence: TGTGCCAGCAGGACCATTACAGGGAACGCTGAAGCTTTCTTT.